This T cell receptor beta chain comes out of a study of blood T cell repertoires in COVID-19 (dated by TCRdb to 2018 to 2021). Some background on the complete study: Samples from collaborators originated in the United States, Italy and Spain and spanned both the acute and convalescent phases of COVID-19. A de-identified subject ID, COVID-19 status, age in years and sex were almost always included in the sample metadata. Where available, HLA class I and class II types were taken from metadata supplied by the sample provider and were not determined by assay-based typing. The dataset comprised deeply sampled blood TCRbeta repertoires from subjects exposed to, actively infected with, or recovered from COVID-19. Samples came from the ongoing ImmuneRACE study (first 160 participants) plus 1,254 subjects from 6 global collaborators. A freely available public database, intended as a resource for researchers studying the immune response to SARS-CoV-2, is where the repertoires were released. The material from the prospective study consisted of cDNA or gDNA derived from T cells, B-cell-depleted T cells, or PBMCs. Paper-wide results and their limitations: Clinical and demographic metadata were provided uncurated, with the amount varying by source and participant.

Points on this clone: Its antigen is not yet known. Base qualities are not recorded, but no much larger clone differs from it by a single base.

TCRbeta CDR3 regions were amplified from genomic DNA by means of the immunoSEQ Assay, a bias-controlled multiplex PCR. On the authors' methods: The number of nucleated cells in each sample was estimated from the amplification of reference gene primers within the assay. To quantify the absolute abundance of each unique TCRbeta CDR3 rearrangement, sequence reads were collapsed and filtered. For each sample, productive Simpson clonality was calculated by taking the square root of Simpson's diversity index across productive rearrangements. TCRdb stores this immuneACCESS table with in-frame sequences only. Part of the clones is absent; in the studies checked, under half of the shortfall reflects unresolved V genes, and no reason is known for the rest. V and J calls and clone size are copied from that table; D and trimming were computed from the DNA. Within this sample are roughly 360,000 clones, with roughly 77% of them counted one time only. In total, the top ten clones hold approximately 1% of the sample.

The CDR3 covers 14 residues, taking in both the cysteine and the phenylalanine. The read is trimmed to its CDR3 DNA, 42 bases read in frame from base 1. Unmatched junction bases come to 4, with V trimmed by 5 bases and J by 7 bases. Sequences LNHDA (CDR1) and SQIVND (CDR2) are obtained from the germline V gene (reference sequence). Collaborating institutions collected whole blood in K2EDTA tubes following their own protocols. For TCRbeta analysis, collaborator samples were shipped as frozen whole blood, as isolated PBMCs, or as DNA extracted from either sample type. The TCR originated in a human donor with acute or convalescent COVID-19. The donor label of this sample is uncertain. The sequenced sample consisted of peripheral blood. The rearrangement joined TRBV19 to TRBJ1-4; TRBD1 agrees with 10 junctional bases. In nucleotide form, the sequence is TGTGCCAGTAGTGTCCGGGACAGGGGTGAAAAACTGTTTTTT. Translated, this is CASSVRDRGEKLFF.